The 5 T cell receptor beta chains listed next were all sequenced from one sample in a study of shared clonotypes between healthy human individuals. The method was immunoSEQ multiplex PCR; TCRdb's version includes in-frame clones alone and lacks a portion of them. This sample yields more than 2,000,000 clones, of which approximately 95% are seen a single time; approximately 0.4% belongs to the top ten. The sample was naive CD4+ T cells from PBMCs. Subset meaning: CD45RA+ positively selected. All receptors derive from a young man in good health. Some clones in this sample may be carry-over from other donors' samples.

As for this clone: In the same sample, other DNA sequences code for this CDR3. The chain has TRBV6-6 and TRBJ2-1; 8 bases line up with TRBD1. V gave up 2 bases and J gave up 4 bases; unmatched junction bases: 1. Germline CDR1 reads MNHNY; CDR2 reads SVGAGI (reference sequence). The CDR3 has 14 amino acids. The CDR3 nucleotides read TGTGCCAGCAGTTACAGGGACAGGTACAATGAGCAGTTCTTC. Residues: CASSYRDRYNEQFF.

About this clone: Different DNA sequences within this sample yield the same CDR3. The CDR3 loop is CASSFSGGSYNEQFF. CDR3 nucleotide sequence: TGTGCCAGCAGCTTCTCAGGGGGCTCCTACAATGAGCAGTTCTTC. The rearrangement links TRBV9 to TRBJ2-1, with 7 bases lining up with TRBD1. The CDR3 is made up of 15 amino acids. Losses at the gene ends were 4 bases for V and 0 bases for J; bases not matched to a gene: 4. Germline assignment: CDR1 SGDLS and CDR2 YYNGEE. The whole variable domain, remainder taken from reference TRBV9 and TRBJ2-1, is DSGVTQTPKHLITATGQRVTLRCSPRSGDLSVYWYQQSLDQGLQFLIQYYNGEERAKGNILERFSAQQFPDLHSELNLSSLELGDSALYFCASSFSGGSYNEQFFGPGTRLTVL.

The chain recombines TRBV9 with TRBJ2-1, with D hard to call. Germline V gene sequence: CDR1 SGDLS, CDR2 YYNGEE. V lost 4 bases and J 3 bases, leaving 14 bases between the germline ends. CDR3 length equals 15 residues. CDR3 DNA: TGTGCCAGCAGCCCCAGGACCGAAAGCTACAATGAGCAGTTCTTC. It yields the protein CASSPRTESYNEQFF. Full variable domain (missing parts from reference TRBV9 and TRBJ2-1): DSGVTQTPKHLITATGQRVTLRCSPRSGDLSVYWYQQSLDQGLQFLIQYYNGEERAKGNILERFSAQQFPDLHSELNLSSLELGDSALYFCASSPRTESYNEQFFGPGTRLTVL.

The chain carries TRBV21-1 and TRBJ2-5. TRBV21-1 is a recognized pseudogene. The CDR3 sequence is 16 residues long. DNA of the CDR3: TGTGCCAGCAGCAAATCTTCAGTGGGGATCCAAGAGACCCAGTACTTC. This sequence encodes CASSKSSVGIQETQYF.

The chain joins TRBV6-1 to TRBJ2-7; TRBD1 is a possible D gene (6 bases). This CDR3 is 15 amino acids long. Between the trimmed V and J ends, which lost 5 bases and 0 bases, there was a span of 14 bases. Looked up from germline, CDR1 is MNHNS and CDR2 is SASEGT. The CDR3 DNA follows: TGTGCCAGCAGTCAAGGACAGCAGATCTCCTACGAGCAGTACTTC. It encodes CASSQGQQISYEQYF.